The 3 T cell receptor beta chains below all came from one sample that was sequenced in a study of cytomegalovirus exposure and HLA in healthy donors (TCRdb year 2017). Library preparation was by the immunoSEQ multiplex PCR assay. For the multiplex PCR, a mixture combining 60 forward primers for TCR Vbeta segments and 13 reverse primers for TCR Jbeta segments was used. TCRdb mirrors the immuneACCESS table, restricted to in-frame sequences. Some clones are absent from its copies; in checked studies, under half trace to an unresolved V gene, and the reason for the others is unknown. The sample yields about 160,000 clones; less than 80% were counted once. About 4.5% of the sample goes to the ten largest clones. Sequencing was carried out using PBMCs. The receptors come from a middle-aged man in good health and CMV-seronegative.

CDR3 sequence (DNA): TGTGCCAGCAGCTTACGGAGAGGGGGCGCCACAGATACGCAGTATTTT. It translates to CASSLRRGGATDTQYF. V gene TRBV7-8 combines with J gene TRBJ2-3; 7 bases are shared with TRBD1. The CDR3 sequence is 16 residues long. Germline-derived CDR1 and CDR2 are SGHVS and FQNEAQ. The ends lost 2 bases at V and 2 bases at J; junction bases unmatched: 7.

This rearrangement joins TRBV6-4 to TRBJ2-1; D is possibly TRBD1 (7 bases). This CDR3 comprises 14 residues. Germline assignment: CDR1 MRHNA and CDR2 SNTAGT. The germline V and J ends were trimmed by 2 bases and 7 bases, with 12 bases remaining between them. The CDR3, as DNA: TGTGCCAGCAGTGACGGGGCAGGGGGGAATGAGCAGTTCTTC. Its translation: CASSDGAGGNEQFF.

The chain uses TRBV28 and TRBJ1-2, with 7 bases fitting TRBD1. The germline gives CDR1 MDHEN, CDR2 SYDVKM. V dropped 9 bases and J dropped 4; count of bases not matched to a gene: 5. CDR3 length: 12 residues. The CDR3 bases are TGTGCCAGTGGGGACAGATTCTATGGCTACACCTTC. Translating gives CASGDRFYGYTF.